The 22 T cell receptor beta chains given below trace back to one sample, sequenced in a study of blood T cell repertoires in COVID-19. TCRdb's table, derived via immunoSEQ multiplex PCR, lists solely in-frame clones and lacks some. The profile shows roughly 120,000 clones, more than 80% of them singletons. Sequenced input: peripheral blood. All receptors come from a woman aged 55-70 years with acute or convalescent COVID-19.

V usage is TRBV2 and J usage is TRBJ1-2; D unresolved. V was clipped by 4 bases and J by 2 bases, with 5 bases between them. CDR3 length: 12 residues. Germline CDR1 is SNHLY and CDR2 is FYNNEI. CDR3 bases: TGTGCCAGCAGTGTGGGCAACTATGGCTACACCTTC. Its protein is CASSVGNYGYTF.

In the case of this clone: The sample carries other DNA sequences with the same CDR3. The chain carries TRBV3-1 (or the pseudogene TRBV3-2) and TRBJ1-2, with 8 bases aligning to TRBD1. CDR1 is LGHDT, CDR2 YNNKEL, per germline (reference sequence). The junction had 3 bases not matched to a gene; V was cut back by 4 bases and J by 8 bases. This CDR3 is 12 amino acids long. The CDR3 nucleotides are TGTGCCAGCAGCCCACAGGGGGTAGGCTACACCTTC. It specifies CASSPQGVGYTF.

CDR3 coding DNA: TGCGCCAGCAAGGAGGGCTCCACTGAAGCTTTCTTT. Amino acid sequence: CASKEGSTEAFF. The V call is TRBV5-1, the J call TRBJ1-1; D is uncertain. Germline values: CDR1 SGHRS, CDR2 YFSETQ. The CDR3 has 12 amino acids. V lost 6 bases and J lost 4, with 10 bases in between.

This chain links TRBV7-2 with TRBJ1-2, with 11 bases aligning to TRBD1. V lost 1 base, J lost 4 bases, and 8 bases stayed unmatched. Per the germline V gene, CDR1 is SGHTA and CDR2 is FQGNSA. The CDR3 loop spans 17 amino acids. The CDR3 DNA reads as TGTGCCAGCAGCTTAGTACGTGGGACAGGGGGGATCTATGGCTACACCTTC. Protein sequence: CASSLVRGTGGIYGYTF.

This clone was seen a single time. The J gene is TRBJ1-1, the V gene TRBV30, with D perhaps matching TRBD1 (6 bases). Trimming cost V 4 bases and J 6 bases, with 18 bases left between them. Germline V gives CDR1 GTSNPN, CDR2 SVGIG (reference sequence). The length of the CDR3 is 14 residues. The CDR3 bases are TGTGCCTGGACCCCCGTCGAGGACAGCGCTGAAGCTTTCTTT. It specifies CAWTPVEDSAEAFF.

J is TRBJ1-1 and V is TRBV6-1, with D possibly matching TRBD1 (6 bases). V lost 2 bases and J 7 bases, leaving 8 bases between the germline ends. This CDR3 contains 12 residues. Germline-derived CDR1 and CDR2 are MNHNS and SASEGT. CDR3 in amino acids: CASSERGIEAFF. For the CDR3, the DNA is TGTGCCAGCAGTGAAAGGGGGATTGAAGCTTTCTTT.

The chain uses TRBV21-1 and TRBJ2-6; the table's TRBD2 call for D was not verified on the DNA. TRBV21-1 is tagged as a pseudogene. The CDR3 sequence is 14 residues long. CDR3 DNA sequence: TGTGCCAGCAGCGGGGGGGCTGGGGCCAACGTCCTGACTTTC. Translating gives CASSGGAGANVLTF.

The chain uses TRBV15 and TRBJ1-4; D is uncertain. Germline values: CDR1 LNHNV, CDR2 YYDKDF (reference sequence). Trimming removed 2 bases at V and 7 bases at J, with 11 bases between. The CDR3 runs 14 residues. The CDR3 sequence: CATSRTYSSEKLFF. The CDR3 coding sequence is TGTGCCACCAGCAGAACCTACTCAAGTGAAAAACTGTTTTTT.

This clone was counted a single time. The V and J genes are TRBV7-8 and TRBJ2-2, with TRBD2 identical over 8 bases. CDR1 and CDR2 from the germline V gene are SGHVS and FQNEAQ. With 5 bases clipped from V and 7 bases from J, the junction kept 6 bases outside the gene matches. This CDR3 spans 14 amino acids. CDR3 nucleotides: TGTGCCAGCAGCCCGCGGGGGGTGATCGGGGAGCTGTTTTTT. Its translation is CASSPRGVIGELFF.

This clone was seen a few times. CDR3 sequence: CASRSGNTIYF. CDR3 sequence (DNA): TGTGCCAGCCGCTCTGGAAACACCATATATTTT. The chain recombines TRBV6-5 with TRBJ1-3; D not certain. CDR3 length: 11 amino acids. The germline gives CDR1 MNHEY, CDR2 SVGAGI. The germline V and J ends were trimmed by 8 bases and 0 bases, with 2 bases remaining between them.

The CDR3 spells CASSLSRRFEAFF. The CDR3 DNA sequence: TGTGCCAGCAGTTTGAGCAGGCGATTTGAAGCTTTCTTT. V and J are TRBV12-3 or TRBV12-4 and TRBJ1-1; no reliable D call. V was cut by 3 bases and J by 7 bases, with 12 bases left in between. The CDR3 length is 13 residues.

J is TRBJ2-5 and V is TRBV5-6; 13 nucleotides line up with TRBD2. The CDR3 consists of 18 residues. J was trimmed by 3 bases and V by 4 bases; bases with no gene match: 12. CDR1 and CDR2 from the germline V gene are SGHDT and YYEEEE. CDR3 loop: CASSLRLAGGPNEETQYF. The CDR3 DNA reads TGTGCCAGCAGCCTCCGACTAGCGGGGGGCCCCAACGAAGAGACCCAGTACTTC.

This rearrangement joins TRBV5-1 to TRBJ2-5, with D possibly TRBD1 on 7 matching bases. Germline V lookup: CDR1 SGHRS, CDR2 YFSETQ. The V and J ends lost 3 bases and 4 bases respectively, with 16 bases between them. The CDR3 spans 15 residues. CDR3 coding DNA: TGCGCCAGCAGCTCACAGGGGAGGACTGGAGAGACCCAGTACTTC. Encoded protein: CASSSQGRTGETQYF. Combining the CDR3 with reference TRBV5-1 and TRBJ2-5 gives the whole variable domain KAGVTQTPRYLIKTRGQQVTLSCSPISGHRSVSWYQQTPGQGLQFLFEYFSETQRNKGNFPGRFSGRQFSNSRSEMNVSTLELGDSALYLCASSSQGRTGETQYFGPGTRLLVL.

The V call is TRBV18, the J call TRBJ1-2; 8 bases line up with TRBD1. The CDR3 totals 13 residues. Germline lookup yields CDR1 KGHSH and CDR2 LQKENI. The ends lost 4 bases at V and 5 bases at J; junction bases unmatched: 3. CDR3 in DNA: TGTGCCAGCTCACGACAGGGGCGGTATGGCTACACCTTC. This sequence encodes CASSRQGRYGYTF. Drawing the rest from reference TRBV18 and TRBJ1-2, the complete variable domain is NAGVMQNPRHLVRRRGQEARLRCSPMKGHSHVYWYRQLPEEGLKFMVYLQKENIIDESGMPKERFSAEFPKEGPSILRIQQVVRGDSAAYFCASSRQGRYGYTFGSGTRLTVV.

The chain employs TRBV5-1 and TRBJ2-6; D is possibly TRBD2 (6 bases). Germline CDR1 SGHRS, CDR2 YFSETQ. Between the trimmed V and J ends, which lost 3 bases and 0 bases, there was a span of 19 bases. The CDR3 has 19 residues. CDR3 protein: CASSSPAGIPFSGANVLTF. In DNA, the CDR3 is TGCGCCAGCAGCTCCCCGGCGGGGATACCCTTCTCTGGGGCCAACGTCCTGACTTTC.

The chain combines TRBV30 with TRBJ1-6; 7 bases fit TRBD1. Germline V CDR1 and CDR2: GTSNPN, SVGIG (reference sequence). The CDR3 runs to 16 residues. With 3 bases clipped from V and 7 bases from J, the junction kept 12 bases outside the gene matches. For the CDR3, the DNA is TGTGCCTGGAGGGGGGCAGGGGGATCCCAAAATTCACCCCTCCACTTT. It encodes CAWRGAGGSQNSPLHF.

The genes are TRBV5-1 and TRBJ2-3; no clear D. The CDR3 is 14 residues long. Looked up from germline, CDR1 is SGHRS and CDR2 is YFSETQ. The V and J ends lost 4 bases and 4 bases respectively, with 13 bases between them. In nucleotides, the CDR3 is TGCGCCAGCAGCCAGTTCCAGGTGTCAGATACGCAGTATTTT. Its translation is CASSQFQVSDTQYF.

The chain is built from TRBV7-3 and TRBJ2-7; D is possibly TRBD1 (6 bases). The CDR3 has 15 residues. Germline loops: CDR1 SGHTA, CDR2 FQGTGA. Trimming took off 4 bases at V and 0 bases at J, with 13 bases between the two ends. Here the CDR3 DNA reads TGTGCCAGCAGCTGGACAGCCACCTTCTCCTACGAGCAGTACTTC. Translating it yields CASSWTATFSYEQYF.

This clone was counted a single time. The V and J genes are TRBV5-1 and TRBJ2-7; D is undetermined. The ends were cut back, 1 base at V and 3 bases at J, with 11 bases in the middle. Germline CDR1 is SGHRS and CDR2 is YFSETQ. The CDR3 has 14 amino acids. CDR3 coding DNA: TGCGCCAGCAGCTTGAGTGTCACGGGCTACGAGCAGTACTTC. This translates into CASSLSVTGYEQYF.

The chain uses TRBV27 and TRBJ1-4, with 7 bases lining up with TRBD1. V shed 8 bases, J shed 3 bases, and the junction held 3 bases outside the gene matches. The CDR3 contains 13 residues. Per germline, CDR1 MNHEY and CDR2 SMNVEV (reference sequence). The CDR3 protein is CASRGQSNEKLFF. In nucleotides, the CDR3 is TGTGCCAGCCGGGGACAGTCTAATGAAAAACTGTTTTTT.

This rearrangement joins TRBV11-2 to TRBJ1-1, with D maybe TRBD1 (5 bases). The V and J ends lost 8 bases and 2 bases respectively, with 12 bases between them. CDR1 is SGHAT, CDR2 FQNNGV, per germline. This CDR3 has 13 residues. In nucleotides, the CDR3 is TGTGCCAGCGCCGTCGGGGGTAACACTGAAGCTTTCTTT. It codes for CASAVGGNTEAFF.

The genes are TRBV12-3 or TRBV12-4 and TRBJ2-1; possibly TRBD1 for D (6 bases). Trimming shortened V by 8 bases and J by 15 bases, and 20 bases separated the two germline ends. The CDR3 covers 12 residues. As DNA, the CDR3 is TGTGCCAGCCGACCACAACAGGGAGTGCCGTTCTTC. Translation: CASRPQQGVPFF.